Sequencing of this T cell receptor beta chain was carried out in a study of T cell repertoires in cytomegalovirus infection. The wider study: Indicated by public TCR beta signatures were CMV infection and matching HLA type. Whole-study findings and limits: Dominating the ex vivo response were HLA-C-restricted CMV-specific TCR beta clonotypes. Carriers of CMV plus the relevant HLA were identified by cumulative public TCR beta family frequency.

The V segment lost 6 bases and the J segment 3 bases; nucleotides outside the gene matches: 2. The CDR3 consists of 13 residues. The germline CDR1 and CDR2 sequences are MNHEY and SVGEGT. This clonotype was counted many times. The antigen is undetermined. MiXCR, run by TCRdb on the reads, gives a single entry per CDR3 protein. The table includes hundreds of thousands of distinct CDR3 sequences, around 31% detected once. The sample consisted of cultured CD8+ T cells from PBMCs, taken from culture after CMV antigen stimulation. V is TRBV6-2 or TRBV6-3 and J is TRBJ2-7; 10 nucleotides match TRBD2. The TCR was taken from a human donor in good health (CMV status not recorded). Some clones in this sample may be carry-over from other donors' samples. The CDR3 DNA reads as TGTGCCAGCAGACTAGCGGGGAACTACGAGCAGTACGTC. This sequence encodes CASRLAGNYEQYV.